This T cell receptor beta chain was documented in a study of graft-versus-host responses after intestinal transplantation. Study-wide background: Every recipient had anti-thymocyte globulin induction and two to four years of tacrolimus plus steroids.

The junction had 23 bases not matched to a gene; V was cut back by 8 bases and J by 5 bases. The CDR3 length is 18 residues. The V gene's germline CDR1 is LNHNV and CDR2 YYDKDF (reference sequence). Only in-frame clones appear in the TCRdb table, and some are missing; sequencing was by immunoSEQ multiplex PCR. The sample lists about 90,000 clones; roughly 92% were seen once. General study points: Individuals who had graft-donor T cell macrochimerism had allografts that showed high graft-versus-host to host-versus-graft clonal ratios. In recipient marrow, GvH clones were found, and some appeared first in ileum or blood. Peak circulating GvH clone levels were associated with early post-transplant HvG declines.

In this sample, this clone turned up once. Its antigen is not identified. V and J are TRBV15 and TRBJ2-5, with 7 bases fitting TRBD1. The specimen comprised unstimulated CD4+ T cells sorted from spleen or lymph node cells, sampled before intestinal transplant. The TCR comes from a human donor who received an intestinal transplant. The CDR3 protein is CATPLKFTGDRAVETQYF. For the CDR3, the DNA is TGTGCCACCCCCCTCAAATTCACAGGGGATAGGGCTGTGGAGACCCAGTACTTC. The whole variable domain, filled in from reference TRBV15 and TRBJ2-5, reads DAMVIQNPRYQVTQFGKPVTLSCSQTLNHNVMYWYQQKSSQAPKLLFHYYDKDFNNEADTPDNFQSRRPNTSFCFLDIRSPGLGDTAMYLCATPLKFTGDRAVETQYFGPGTRLLVL.